Below, 31 T cell receptor beta chains from the same sample are listed, as sequenced in a study of T cell changes during pregnancy in multiple sclerosis (dated by TCRdb to the late 2010s). Library generation was performed with the immunoSEQ multiplex PCR assay. Drawn from immuneACCESS, this table holds only the in-frame rearrangements with V and J called that TCRdb kept. Clones are partly lost; checked studies trace under half to an unresolved V gene and leave the rest unexplained. The sample contains over 30,000 clones, about 88% of them found a single time. Approximately 12% of the sample rests with the top ten. This specimen was CD8+ T cells from peripheral blood mononuclear cells, taken in the third trimester of pregnancy. Receptors were obtained from a female donor with multiple sclerosis, enrolled in a pregnancy study.

The chain employs TRBV9 and TRBJ2-7, with D perhaps TRBD2 (6 bases). The CDR3 runs 13 residues. V was pared by 0 bases and J by 7 bases, with 11 bases between. From germline, CDR1 is SGDLS and CDR2 YYNGEE. The CDR3 bases are TGTGCCAGCAGCGTAGGAAGGGCGGGAGAGCAGTACTTC. It translates to CASSVGRAGEQYF.

The CDR3 DNA sequence: TGTGCCAGTAGTACTCGACTAGCGGGGGCCGCTGAGCAGTTCTTC. This encodes CASSTRLAGAAEQFF. The V gene is TRBV19, the J gene TRBJ2-1; 12 positions match TRBD2. This CDR3 has 15 amino acids. After removal of 4 bases from V and 9 bases from J, the junction contained 7 bases not matched to a gene. Germline V lookup: CDR1 LNHDA, CDR2 SQIVND (reference sequence).

Of note for this clone: The sample contains more than one DNA sequence encoding this CDR3. This chain links TRBV27 with TRBJ2-1; TRBD2 matches at 9 bases. The V gene end was trimmed by 3 bases and the J gene end by 5 bases; junction bases not matched to a gene: 2. CDR1 is MNHEY, CDR2 SMNVEV, per germline (reference sequence). CDR3 length: 14 residues. The CDR3 coding sequence is TGTGCCAGCAGTTTGTCTAGCGGGAACAATGAGCAGTTCTTC. Protein product: CASSLSSGNNEQFF.

Remarks on this clone: The sample holds other DNA sequences that translate to the same CDR3. This chain links TRBV2 with TRBJ1-1, with unresolved D. Trimming removed 2 bases at V and 3 bases at J, with 4 bases between. This CDR3 has 12 amino acids. The germline gives CDR1 SNHLY, CDR2 FYNNEI. The CDR3 nucleotides read TGTGCCAGCAGTGAACGGTACACTGAAGCTTTCTTT. It yields the protein CASSERYTEAFF. The full variable domain, completed using reference TRBV2 and TRBJ1-1, is EPEVTQTPSHQVTQMGQEVILRCVPISNHLYFYWYRQILGQKVEFLVSFYNNEISEKSEIFDDQFSVERPDGSNFTLKIRSTKLEDSAMYFCASSERYTEAFFGQGTRLTVV.

V usage is TRBV29-1 and J usage is TRBJ1-2; the match to TRBD1 covers 9 bases. CDR1 is SQVTM and CDR2 is ANQGSEA in the germline V gene. J was trimmed by 5 bases and V by 6 bases; bases with no gene match: 16. The CDR3 is 16 amino acids. The CDR3, as DNA: TGCAGCGTCTTACTTGCCGGGACAGGGATCCTGTATGGCTACACCTTC. Its translation is CSVLLAGTGILYGYTF.

This chain uses TRBV5-6 with TRBJ2-1, with TRBD1 matching 8 bases. Germline CDR1 reads SGHDT; CDR2 reads YYEEEE. This CDR3 is 17 amino acids long. Germline trimming cut 5 bases from V and 5 bases from J; bases unmatched to any gene: 15. The CDR3 bases are TGTGCCAGCAGTTTGCCGACGCGACAGGGGCGGGACAATGAGCAGTTCTTC. Protein sequence: CASSLPTRQGRDNEQFF.

The CDR3 loop is CASSLFGSGELFF. The CDR3 DNA sequence: TGTGCCAGCAGCTTGTTCGGTTCCGGGGAGCTGTTTTTT. This chain joins TRBV5-8 and TRBJ2-2; D uncertain. CDR3 length: 13 residues. Germline-derived CDR1 and CDR2 are SGHTS and YDEGEE. Trimming pared 1 base from V and 6 bases from J, leaving 7 bases between. Full variable domain (rest looked up from reference TRBV5-8 and TRBJ2-2): EAGVTQSPTHLIKTRGQQATLRCSPISGHTSVYWYQQALGLGLQFLLWYDEGEERNRGNFPPRFSGRQFPNYSSELNVNALELEDSALYLCASSLFGSGELFFGEGSRLTVL.

The V call is TRBV2, the J call TRBJ2-7; 10 bases are shared with TRBD2. Losses at the gene ends were 7 bases for V and 2 bases for J; bases not matched to a gene: 11. CDR1 and CDR2 (germline): SNHLY, FYNNEI. The CDR3 contains 16 residues. The CDR3 coding sequence is TGTGCCAGCACCAGACGCAAGCGGGAGGGCGCCTACGAGCAGTACTTC. As protein: CASTRRKREGAYEQYF.

The chain couples TRBV5-1 to TRBJ1-5; TRBD1 is a possible D gene (6 bases). CDR1 and CDR2 (germline): SGHRS, YFSETQ. V lost 0 bases and J 6 bases, leaving 13 bases between the germline ends. CDR3 size: 15 residues. The CDR3 DNA reads as TGCGCCAGCAGCTTGGCACAGGGTTTGGGTCAGCCCCAGCATTTT. It translates to CASSLAQGLGQPQHF.

The chain is built from TRBV15 and TRBJ2-7, with a weak D call TRBD2 (5 bases). Germline V gene sequence: CDR1 LNHNV, CDR2 YYDKDF (reference sequence). This CDR3 contains 14 residues. The V end was cut by 0 bases, the J end by 3 bases, with 9 bases between. CDR3 coding DNA: TGTGCCACCAGCAGAGATTTAGAGGGCTACGAGCAGTACTTC. As protein: CATSRDLEGYEQYF.

V and J are TRBV5-4 and TRBJ2-1; the D gene is possibly TRBD1 (5 bases). Trimming took off 0 bases at V and 4 bases at J, with 11 bases between the two ends. The CDR3 totals 15 residues. Germline V lookup: CDR1 SGHNT, CDR2 YYREEE (reference sequence). The CDR3, as DNA: TGTGCCAGCAGCTTGGGGGGAACAGGATACAATGAGCAGTTCTTC. Its translation: CASSLGGTGYNEQFF.

This rearrangement joins TRBV27 to TRBJ2-7, with a possible D match to TRBD1 (6 bases). This CDR3 has 14 residues. Trimming took off 5 bases at V and 0 bases at J, with 11 bases between the two ends. CDR1 is MNHEY and CDR2 is SMNVEV in the germline V gene (reference sequence). CDR3 DNA sequence: TGTGCCAGCAGTGCAAGCAGGGGCTCCTACGAGCAGTACTTC. It specifies CASSASRGSYEQYF.

J is TRBJ2-3 and V is TRBV7-2; 9 nucleotides line up with TRBD2. CDR1 and CDR2 from the germline V gene are SGHTA and FQGNSA. V dropped 3 bases and J dropped 1; count of bases not matched to a gene: 5. The CDR3 runs 16 residues. As DNA, the CDR3 is TGTGCCAGCAGCTTGCTAGCGGGGTTAGGCACAGATACGCAGTATTTT. Its translation: CASSLLAGLGTDTQYF.

The V and J genes are TRBV9 and TRBJ2-1, with TRBD1 matching over 9 bases. Germline V CDR1 and CDR2: SGDLS, YYNGEE. CDR3 size: 16 residues. The V gene end was trimmed by 0 bases and the J gene end by 6 bases; junction bases not matched to a gene: 7. The CDR3 bases are TGTGCCAGCAGCGTAGATCGGACAGGGGTCCTCAATGAGCAGTTCTTC. As protein: CASSVDRTGVLNEQFF.

The chain carries TRBV2 and TRBJ1-4; D gene uncertain. CDR3 length: 16 amino acids. Looked up from germline, CDR1 is SNHLY and CDR2 is FYNNEI. V dropped 4 bases and J dropped 3 bases, with 15 bases sitting between them. In nucleotides, the CDR3 is TGTGCCAGCAGTGGCCAAGACGGGGAGGCTAATGAAAAACTGTTTTTT. Translated: CASSGQDGEANEKLFF.

Of note for this clone: One end of the junction fails to match germline, which may point to a read error. The chain has TRBV6-1 and TRBJ1-3; D may be TRBD1 (5 bases). This CDR3 region has 12 residues. CDR1 and CDR2 (germline): MNHNS, SASEGT. CDR3 amino acids: CASSEGGGVSDF. In nucleotides, the CDR3 is TGTGCCAGCAGTGAAGGGGGCGGGGTCTCGGATTTT.

The chain employs TRBV27 and TRBJ2-2; 8 bases fit TRBD1. This CDR3 comprises 19 residues. Trimming took 2 bases from V and 4 from J; bases not matched to a gene: 15. Germline values: CDR1 MNHEY, CDR2 SMNVEV (reference sequence). This CDR3 is CASSLIQWGQGAVTGELFF. CDR3 nucleotide sequence: TGTGCCAGCAGTTTAATCCAATGGGGGCAGGGGGCAGTCACCGGGGAGCTGTTTTTT.

V usage is TRBV10-3 and J usage is TRBJ2-5; 7 bases fit TRBD2. The CDR3 extends over 15 amino acids. The V and J ends lost 0 bases and 5 bases, in that order; junction bases with no gene match: 6. Germline assignment: CDR1 ENHRY and CDR2 SYGVKD. The CDR3 protein is CAISESAGVSETQYF. CDR3 DNA sequence: TGTGCCATCAGTGAGTCGGCGGGAGTGAGTGAGACCCAGTACTTC.

This rearrangement joins TRBV2 to TRBJ2-3, with TRBD2 as a possible D gene (6 bases). Deletions cut 5 bases from V and 0 bases from J, with 18 bases between. Germline V gives CDR1 SNHLY, CDR2 FYNNEI. The CDR3 is 17 residues long. Written as DNA, the CDR3 is TGTGCCAGCAGTCCCGGGACTTTCGTCTCTAGCACAGATACGCAGTATTTT. Translation: CASSPGTFVSSTDTQYF.

This sequence joins TRBV4-1 and TRBJ2-2, with TRBD2 matching over 8 bases. The trim removed 0 bases at V and 7 bases at J, leaving 10 bases unmatched. The length of the CDR3 is 17 residues. CDR1 MGHRA and CDR2 YSYEKL come from the germline V gene. CDR3 amino acids: CASSQEGEAGDDGELFF. CDR3 nucleotides: TGCGCCAGCAGCCAAGAGGGGGAAGCGGGGGACGACGGGGAGCTGTTTTTT.

This chain joins TRBV2 and TRBJ1-3; 7 bases are a match to TRBD1. The length of the CDR3 is 15 residues. V trimming: 6 bases; J trimming: 4 bases; junction bases outside the gene matches: 9. Germline V gene sequence: CDR1 SNHLY, CDR2 FYNNEI. The CDR3 nucleotides are TGTGCCAGCAGCCTAATCACGACAGGGGGAAACACCATATATTTT. Translating gives CASSLITTGGNTIYF. The full variable domain, its missing parts supplied by reference TRBV2 and TRBJ1-3, is EPEVTQTPSHQVTQMGQEVILRCVPISNHLYFYWYRQILGQKVEFLVSFYNNEISEKSEIFDDQFSVERPDGSNFTLKIRSTKLEDSAMYFCASSLITTGGNTIYFGEGSWLTVV.

In regard to this clone: Compared with germline, one end of the junction differs, possibly owing to a read error. The rearrangement links TRBV5-1 to TRBJ2-1; TRBD1 aligns across 10 bases. CDR3 length: 11 amino acids. The V gene's germline CDR1 is SGHRS and CDR2 YFSETQ. For the CDR3, the DNA is TGCGCCAGCAGCTCCGGGACAGGGGAGGTCTTC. Encoded protein: CASSSGTGEVF.

The genes are TRBV18 and TRBJ2-2, with 7 bases aligning to TRBD2. Germline V CDR1 and CDR2: KGHSH, LQKENI. V was clipped by 3 bases and J by 0 bases; unmatched bases: 7. The CDR3 loop spans 17 amino acids. The CDR3 DNA reads as TGTGCCAGCTCACCCCTCCAAACTAGCGCGAACACCGGGGAGCTGTTTTTT. This translates into CASSPLQTSANTGELFF.

The gene calls are TRBV27 and TRBJ2-7, with 10 bases matching TRBD1. This CDR3 spans 14 amino acids. With V trimmed by 4 bases and J by 3 bases, 3 bases remained unmatched. Germline V CDR1 and CDR2: MNHEY, SMNVEV (reference sequence). The CDR3 bases are TGTGCCAGCAGTTCGGGACAGGGGATCTACGAGCAGTACTTC. Amino acid sequence: CASSSGQGIYEQYF.

The chain joins TRBV7-8 to TRBJ2-7; 8 bases are a match to TRBD2. The CDR3 contains 16 residues. The germline gives CDR1 SGHVS, CDR2 FQNEAQ. V trimming: 5 bases; J trimming: 7 bases; junction bases outside the gene matches: 16. CDR3 region: CASSQRPSGTSHEQYF. CDR3 coding DNA: TGTGCCAGCAGCCAGCGGCCTTCCGGGACTAGTCATGAGCAGTACTTC.

V is TRBV4-1 and J is TRBJ2-3; D is ambiguous. The V gene's germline CDR1 is MGHRA and CDR2 YSYEKL. V was clipped by 0 bases and J by 0 bases, with 4 bases between them. The CDR3 has 14 amino acids. Here the CDR3 reads CASSQEASTDTQYF. CDR3 DNA: TGCGCCAGCAGCCAAGAGGCTAGCACAGATACGCAGTATTTT.

The V gene is TRBV7-2, the J gene TRBJ1-2, with a weak D call TRBD1 (6 bases). Germline V gene lookup returns CDR1 SGHTA and CDR2 FQGNSA. V was cut by 1 base and J by 4 bases, with 16 bases left in between. There are 16 residues in the CDR3. The CDR3 reads CASSLEAPGAPYGYTF. Written as DNA, the CDR3 is TGTGCCAGCAGCTTAGAAGCCCCAGGGGCACCCTATGGCTACACCTTC.

This chain links TRBV5-1 with TRBJ1-1, with 7 bases aligning to TRBD1. Germline loops: CDR1 SGHRS, CDR2 YFSETQ. Unmatched junction bases numbered 7, after V lost 0 bases and J lost 5 bases. CDR3 size: 15 residues. As DNA, the CDR3 is TGCGCCAGCAGCTTGGAGGGCAGGGGGGCAACTGAAGCTTTCTTT. It specifies CASSLEGRGATEAFF. The full variable domain, rest sourced from reference TRBV5-1 and TRBJ1-1, is KAGVTQTPRYLIKTRGQQVTLSCSPISGHRSVSWYQQTPGQGLQFLFEYFSETQRNKGNFPGRFSGRQFSNSRSEMNVSTLELGDSALYLCASSLEGRGATEAFFGQGTRLTVV.

This clone was recorded a few times. The chain uses TRBV27 and TRBJ1-4, with a tentative D call TRBD1 (5 bases). V lost 5 bases and J 6 bases, leaving 16 bases between the germline ends. The CDR3 length is 15 residues. Germline values: CDR1 MNHEY, CDR2 SMNVEV (reference sequence). CDR3: CASSRTGVTYEKLFF. Here the CDR3 DNA reads TGTGCCAGCAGTCGGACGGGGGTTACGTATGAAAAACTGTTTTTT.

This chain connects TRBV29-1 to TRBJ2-1; 9 nucleotides agree with TRBD1. Per the germline V gene, CDR1 is SQVTM and CDR2 is ANQGSEA. CDR3 length: 12 residues. The V gene end was trimmed by 6 bases and the J gene end by 8 bases; junction bases not matched to a gene: 5. The CDR3 reads CSVDGQGYEQFF. Written as DNA, the CDR3 is TGCAGCGTCGACGGACAGGGGTATGAGCAGTTCTTC.

The CDR3 DNA reads as TGTGCCAGCAGCTTCAGGGGGAGTGAGCAGTTCTTC. It is translated as CASSFRGSEQFF. V usage is TRBV7-3 and J usage is TRBJ2-1, with 7 bases lining up with TRBD1. J gave up 9 bases and V 3 bases, and 2 bases lay outside the gene matches. The CDR3 is 12 residues long. Germline CDR1 and CDR2: SGHTA and FQGTGA.